Listed here are 19 T cell receptor beta chains from one sample, sequenced in a study of cytotoxic CD8 clonotypes in ibrutinib-treated CLL (dated by TCRdb to the early 2020s). The library was produced with the immunoSEQ multiplex PCR assay. This immuneACCESS table, as held by TCRdb, lists in-frame sequences with V and J called but not all clones. Of the missing ones, under half trace to an unresolved V gene in checked studies; the others have no known cause. In this sample the table shows about 310,000 clones, roughly 85% of which occur a single time. The ten largest make up about 6.7% of the sample. Sequencing was performed on PBMCs, taken before ibrutinib treatment. These receptors were obtained from a human donor with chronic lymphocytic leukemia.

The chain uses TRBV25-1 and TRBJ1-3; D is unclear. Trimming removed 6 bases at V and 1 base at J, with 10 bases between. This CDR3 region has 14 residues. Germline loops: CDR1 MGHDK, CDR2 SYGVNS. CDR3 loop: CASRAERSGNTIYF. The DNA for the CDR3 is TGTGCCAGCAGGGCTGAGAGATCTGGAAACACCATATATTTT.

This clone came up a few times. The chain combines TRBV4-1 with TRBJ2-6; D gene ambiguous. Germline assignment: CDR1 MGHRA and CDR2 YSYEKL. The CDR3 spans 15 residues. V was trimmed by 4 bases and J by 0 bases, leaving 7 bases between them. The CDR3 coding sequence is TGCGCCAGCAGCCTTCCAGGCTCTGGGGCCAACGTCCTGACTTTC. Protein product: CASSLPGSGANVLTF.

The chain combines TRBV4-2 with TRBJ1-5; 8 bases fit TRBD1. Per the germline V gene, CDR1 is LGHNA and CDR2 is YNFKEQ. V gave up 3 bases and J gave up 0 bases; unmatched junction bases: 16. The CDR3 is 20 residues long. The DNA of the CDR3 is TGTGCCAGCAGCCATCTTCGCCCGGGACAGGTGCCCAATAGCAATCAGCCCCAGCATTTT. This gives the protein CASSHLRPGQVPNSNQPQHF.

This chain's CDR3 is CASSQDGPGLVADTQYF. CDR3 in DNA: TGCGCCAGCAGCCAAGACGGTCCGGGGTTGGTCGCAGATACGCAGTATTTT. V is TRBV4-3 and J is TRBJ2-3, with a weak D call TRBD2 (5 bases). This CDR3 has 17 residues. V lost 0 bases to trimming and J lost 4 bases, with 17 bases between them. In germline, CDR1 is LGHNA, CDR2 YSLEER.

This clone has only a few counts. The chain employs TRBV30 and TRBJ2-5; D is unclear. The V and J ends lost 4 bases and 3 bases respectively, with 6 bases between them. CDR3 size: 11 residues. The germline V gene encodes CDR1 GTSNPN and CDR2 SVGIG (reference sequence). The CDR3 DNA sequence: TGTGCCTGGAAGCAGGAAGAGACCCAGTACTTC. It codes for CAWKQEETQYF.

The chain is built from TRBV9 and TRBJ2-5, with a possible D match to TRBD2 (6 bases). CDR1 is SGDLS, CDR2 YYNGEE, per germline. The germline V and J ends were trimmed by 0 bases and 5 bases, with 11 bases remaining between them. CDR3 size: 14 residues. CDR3 amino acids: CASSVGTSRETQYF. The DNA of the CDR3 is TGTGCCAGCAGCGTAGGTACTAGCCGCGAGACCCAGTACTTC.

This rearrangement joins TRBV4-1 to TRBJ2-1; D unclear. The CDR3 consists of 14 residues. Looked up from germline, CDR1 is MGHRA and CDR2 is YSYEKL. V was pared by 0 bases and J by 9 bases, with 12 bases between. CDR3 coding DNA: TGCGCCAGCAGCCAAGATCCCCTATTGATTGAGCAGTTCTTC. Translating gives CASSQDPLLIEQFF.

V usage is TRBV28 and J usage is TRBJ2-1; D gene ambiguous. Trimming cost V 4 bases and J 10 bases, with 8 bases left between them. The CDR3 length is 11 residues. Per germline, CDR1 MDHEN and CDR2 SYDVKM. The CDR3 here is CASSWYGEQFF. DNA for the CDR3: TGTGCCAGCAGTTGGTATGGGGAGCAGTTCTTC. Based on the CDR3 plus reference TRBV28 and TRBJ2-1, the full variable domain is DVKVTQSSRYLVKRTGEKVFLECVQDMDHENMFWYRQDPGLGLRLIYFSYDVKMKEKGDIPEGYSVSREKKERFSLILESASTNQTSMYLCASSWYGEQFFGPGTRLTVL.

This sequence joins TRBV11-3 and TRBJ2-7; no definite D call. V was pared by 5 bases and J by 3 bases, with 8 bases between. CDR1 is SGHNT, CDR2 YENEEA, per germline. The CDR3 consists of 12 residues. The CDR3 nucleotides read TGTGCCAGCAGCACCCGAGACTACGAGCAGTACTTC. Its protein is CASSTRDYEQYF.

The CDR3 DNA is TGTGCCAGCGGGCAGGAGACCTACAATGAGCAGTTCTTC. Translating it yields CASGQETYNEQFF. J is TRBJ2-1 and V is TRBV28, with D unresolved. The CDR3 sequence is 13 residues long. Germline loops: CDR1 MDHEN, CDR2 SYDVKM. Trimming removed 8 bases at V and 2 bases at J, with 10 bases between.

The chain carries TRBV27 and TRBJ1-2, with D tentatively TRBD1 (6 bases). CDR3 size: 15 residues. V was cut by 3 bases and J by 5 bases, with 16 bases left in between. Germline loops: CDR1 MNHEY, CDR2 SMNVEV (reference sequence). The CDR3 spells CASSLLGARGYGYTF. The DNA of the CDR3 is TGTGCCAGCAGTTTGTTGGGGGCGAGGGGTTATGGCTACACCTTC.

V and J are TRBV10-3 and TRBJ1-2; D remains unclear. Trimming took off 0 bases at V and 7 bases at J, with 15 bases between the two ends. The CDR3 totals 15 residues. The germline V gene has CDR1 ENHRY and CDR2 SYGVKD. The CDR3 bases are TGTGCCATCAGTGAGTCGACGGTTATGTACGGTGGCTACACCTTC. This codes for CAISESTVMYGGYTF.

CDR3 amino acids: CASRLDITGGAYEQYF. The CDR3 region has the DNA TGTGCCAGCAGACTGGACATCACTGGGGGCGCTTACGAGCAGTACTTC. The V call is TRBV27, the J call TRBJ2-7, with D tentatively TRBD1 (6 bases). The germline V gene has CDR1 MNHEY and CDR2 SMNVEV (reference sequence). CDR3 size: 16 residues. V was pared by 6 bases and J by 4 bases, with 22 bases between.

This CDR3 reads CASRITNEKLFF. The CDR3 bases are TGTGCCAGCAGAATAACTAATGAAAAACTGTTTTTT. The rearrangement joins TRBV27 to TRBJ1-4; no firm D call. Per the germline V gene, CDR1 is MNHEY and CDR2 is SMNVEV (reference sequence). This CDR3 spans 12 amino acids. V gave up 6 bases and J gave up 1 base, with 3 bases separating them.

This chain uses TRBV7-2 with TRBJ1-5; no reliable D call. This CDR3 has 13 residues. Trimming shortened V by 0 bases and J by 7 bases, and 7 bases separated the two germline ends. Germline V CDR1 and CDR2: SGHTA, FQGNSA. This CDR3 reads CASSLAPGQPQHF. In DNA, the CDR3 is TGTGCCAGCAGCTTAGCGCCAGGCCAGCCCCAGCATTTT.

This clone has more than one count but fewer than ten. V gene TRBV27 combines with J gene TRBJ1-4; 9 bases are a match to TRBD1. The germline gives CDR1 MNHEY, CDR2 SMNVEV (reference sequence). V lost 5 bases, J lost 7 bases, and 8 bases stayed unmatched. This CDR3 has 15 amino acids. The CDR3 loop is CASSQRDRASEKLFF. The CDR3 DNA reads as TGTGCCAGCAGTCAGAGGGACAGGGCCTCTGAAAAACTGTTTTTT.

For this clone: The junction shows a germline mismatch at one end, possibly a read error. The rearrangement links TRBV4-2 to TRBJ2-3, with a tentative D call TRBD2 (5 bases). The CDR3 is 17 residues long. The germline CDR1 and CDR2 sequences are LGHNA and YNFKEQ. The CDR3 bases are TGTGCCAGCCGCCAAAGCGCCGGTCTAGCAAGCACAGATACGCAGTATTTT. Translated, it gives CASRQSAGLASTDTQYF.

J is TRBJ2-2 and V is TRBV5-1, with D hard to call. V was clipped by 2 bases and J by 3 bases, with 11 bases between them. The CDR3 has 15 residues. Per the germline V gene, CDR1 is SGHRS and CDR2 is YFSETQ. This chain's CDR3 is CASSFIATHTGELFF. The DNA of the CDR3 is TGCGCCAGCAGCTTTATCGCGACTCACACCGGGGAGCTGTTTTTT.

The CDR3 DNA follows: TGCAGCGTGTACACTAGCGGGAGGGCAGATACGCAGTATTTT. Its protein product is CSVYTSGRADTQYF. The chain carries TRBV29-1 and TRBJ2-3, with 13 bases that match TRBD2. The CDR3 spans 14 residues. Trimming took 6 bases from V and 4 from J; bases not matched to a gene: 4. Per the germline V gene, CDR1 is SQVTM and CDR2 is ANQGSEA.